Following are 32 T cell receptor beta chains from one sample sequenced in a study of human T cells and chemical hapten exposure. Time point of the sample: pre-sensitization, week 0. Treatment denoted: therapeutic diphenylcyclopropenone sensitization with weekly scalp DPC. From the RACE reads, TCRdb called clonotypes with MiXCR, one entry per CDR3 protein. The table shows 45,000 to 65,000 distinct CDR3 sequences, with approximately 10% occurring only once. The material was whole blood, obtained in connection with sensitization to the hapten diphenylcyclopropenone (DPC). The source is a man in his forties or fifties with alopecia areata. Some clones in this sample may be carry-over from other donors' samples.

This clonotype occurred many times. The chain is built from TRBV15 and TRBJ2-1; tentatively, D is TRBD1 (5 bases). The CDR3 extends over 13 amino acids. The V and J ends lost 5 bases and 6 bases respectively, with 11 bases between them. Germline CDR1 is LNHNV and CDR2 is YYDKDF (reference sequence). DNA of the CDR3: TGTGCCACCAGCTTGGGGCTGGGCAATGAGCAGTTCTTC. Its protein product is CATSLGLGNEQFF.

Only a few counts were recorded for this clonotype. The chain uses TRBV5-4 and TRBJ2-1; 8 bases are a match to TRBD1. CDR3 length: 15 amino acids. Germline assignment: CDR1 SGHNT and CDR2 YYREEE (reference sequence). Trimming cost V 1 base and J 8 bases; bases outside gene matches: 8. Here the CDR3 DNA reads TGTGCCAGCAGCTTGTCTTCGCAGGGGGCCCATGAGCAGTTCTTC. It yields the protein CASSLSSQGAHEQFF.

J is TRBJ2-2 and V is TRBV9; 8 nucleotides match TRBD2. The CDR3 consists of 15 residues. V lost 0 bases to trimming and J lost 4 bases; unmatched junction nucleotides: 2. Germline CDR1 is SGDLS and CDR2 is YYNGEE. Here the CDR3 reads CASSVASGGTGELFF. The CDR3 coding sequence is TGTGCCAGCAGCGTAGCCAGCGGGGGCACCGGGGAGCTGTTTTTT.

The CDR3 loop is CASSPRQGLHREQYF. The CDR3 coding sequence is TGTGCCAGCTCACCACGACAGGGTCTACATCGCGAGCAGTACTTC. The chain couples TRBV18 to TRBJ2-7; 7 bases are shared with TRBD1. V was clipped by 1 base and J by 6 bases; unmatched bases: 9. This CDR3 contains 15 residues. From germline, CDR1 is KGHSH and CDR2 LQKENI.

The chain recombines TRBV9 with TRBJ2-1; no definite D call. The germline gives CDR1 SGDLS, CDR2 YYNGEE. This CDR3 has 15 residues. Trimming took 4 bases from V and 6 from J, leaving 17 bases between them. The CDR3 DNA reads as TGTGCCAGCAGCCCCGGGCCCCTCGATTCCAATGAGCAGTTCTTC. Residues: CASSPGPLDSNEQFF.

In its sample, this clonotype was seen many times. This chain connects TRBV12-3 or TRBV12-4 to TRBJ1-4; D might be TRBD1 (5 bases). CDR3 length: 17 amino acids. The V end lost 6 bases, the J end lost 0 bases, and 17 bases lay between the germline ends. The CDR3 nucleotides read TGTGCCAGCAGCTCCCCGGAGGGACTTGCAACTAATGAAAAACTGTTTTTT. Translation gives CASSSPEGLATNEKLFF.

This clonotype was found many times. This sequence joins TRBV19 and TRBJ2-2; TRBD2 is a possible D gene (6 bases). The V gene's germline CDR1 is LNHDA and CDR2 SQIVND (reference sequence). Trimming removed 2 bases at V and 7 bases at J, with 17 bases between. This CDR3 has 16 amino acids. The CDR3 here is CASSIRRGTDGGELFF. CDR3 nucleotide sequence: TGTGCCAGTAGTATAAGGCGCGGGACTGACGGCGGGGAGCTGTTTTTT.

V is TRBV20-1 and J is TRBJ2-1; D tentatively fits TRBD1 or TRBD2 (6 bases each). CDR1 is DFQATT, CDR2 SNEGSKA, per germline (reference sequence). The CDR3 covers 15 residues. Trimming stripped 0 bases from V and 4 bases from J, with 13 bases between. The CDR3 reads CSAREGGGNYNEQFF. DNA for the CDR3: TGCAGTGCTAGAGAGGGGGGCGGGAATTACAATGAGCAGTTCTTC.

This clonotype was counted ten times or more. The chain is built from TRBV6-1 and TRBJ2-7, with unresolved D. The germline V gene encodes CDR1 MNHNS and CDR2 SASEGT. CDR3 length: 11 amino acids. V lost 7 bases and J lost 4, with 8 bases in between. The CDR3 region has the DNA TGTGCCAGCACCACCCGATACGAGCAGTACTTC. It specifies CASTTRYEQYF.

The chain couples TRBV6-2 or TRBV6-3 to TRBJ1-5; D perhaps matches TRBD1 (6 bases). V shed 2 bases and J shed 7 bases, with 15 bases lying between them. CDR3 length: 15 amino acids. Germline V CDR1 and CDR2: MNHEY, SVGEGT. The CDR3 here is CASSYSRGLGQPQHF. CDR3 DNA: TGTGCCAGCAGTTACAGCAGGGGCTTAGGGCAGCCCCAGCATTTT.

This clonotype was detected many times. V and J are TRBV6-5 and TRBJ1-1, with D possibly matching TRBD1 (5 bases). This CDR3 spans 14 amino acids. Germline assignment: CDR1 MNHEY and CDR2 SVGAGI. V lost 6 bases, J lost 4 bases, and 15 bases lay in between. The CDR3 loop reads CASSFGWGSTEAFF. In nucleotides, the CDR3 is TGTGCCAGCAGCTTCGGATGGGGGAGCACTGAAGCTTTCTTT.

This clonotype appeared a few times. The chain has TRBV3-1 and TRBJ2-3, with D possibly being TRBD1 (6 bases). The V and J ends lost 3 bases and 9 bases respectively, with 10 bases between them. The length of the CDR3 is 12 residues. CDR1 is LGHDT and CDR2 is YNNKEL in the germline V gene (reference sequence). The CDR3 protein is CASSHAGETQYF. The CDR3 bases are TGTGCCAGCAGCCATGCAGGGGAGACGCAGTATTTT.

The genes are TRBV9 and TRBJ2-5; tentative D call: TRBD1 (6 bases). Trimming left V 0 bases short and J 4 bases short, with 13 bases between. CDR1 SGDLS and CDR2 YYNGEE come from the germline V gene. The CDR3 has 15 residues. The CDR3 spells CASSVEGSRGETQYF. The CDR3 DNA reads TGTGCCAGCAGCGTAGAGGGGTCCAGGGGAGAGACCCAGTACTTC.

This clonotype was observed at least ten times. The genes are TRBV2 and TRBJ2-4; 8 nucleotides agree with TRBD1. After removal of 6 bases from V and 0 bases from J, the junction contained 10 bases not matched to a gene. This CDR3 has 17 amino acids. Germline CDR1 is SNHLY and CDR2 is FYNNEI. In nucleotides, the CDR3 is TGTGCCAGCAGCAAGGGACAGGCGGGAATAGCCAAAAACATTCAGTACTTC. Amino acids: CASSKGQAGIAKNIQYF.

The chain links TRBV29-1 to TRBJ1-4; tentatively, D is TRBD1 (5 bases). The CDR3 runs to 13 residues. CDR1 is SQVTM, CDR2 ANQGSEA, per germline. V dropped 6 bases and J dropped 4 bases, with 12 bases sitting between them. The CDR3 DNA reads TGCAGCGTGGCCCTGGGGGGTAATGAAAAACTGTTTTTT. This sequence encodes CSVALGGNEKLFF.

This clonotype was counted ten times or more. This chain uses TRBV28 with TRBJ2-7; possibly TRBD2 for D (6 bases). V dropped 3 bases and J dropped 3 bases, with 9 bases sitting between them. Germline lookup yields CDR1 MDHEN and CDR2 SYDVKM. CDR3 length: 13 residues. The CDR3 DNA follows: TGTGCCAGCAGTTTCGGCGGGGTCTACGAGCAGTACTTC. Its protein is CASSFGGVYEQYF.

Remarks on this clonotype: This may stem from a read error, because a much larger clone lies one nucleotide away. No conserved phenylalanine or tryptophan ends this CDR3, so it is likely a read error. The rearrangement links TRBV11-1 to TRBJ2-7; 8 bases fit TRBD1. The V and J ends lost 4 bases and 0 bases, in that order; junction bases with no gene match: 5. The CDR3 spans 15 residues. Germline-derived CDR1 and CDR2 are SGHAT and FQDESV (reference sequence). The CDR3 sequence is CASSSRTGSSYEQYS. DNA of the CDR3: TGTGCCAGCAGCTCCCGGACAGGGAGCTCCTACGAGCAGTACTCC.

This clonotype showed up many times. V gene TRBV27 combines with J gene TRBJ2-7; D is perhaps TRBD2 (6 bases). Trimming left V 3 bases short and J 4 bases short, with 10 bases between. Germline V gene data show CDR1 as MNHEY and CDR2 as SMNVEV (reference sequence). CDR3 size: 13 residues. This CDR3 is CASSLAGRYEQYF. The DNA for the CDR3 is TGTGCCAGCAGTTTGGCTGGGAGGTACGAGCAGTACTTC.

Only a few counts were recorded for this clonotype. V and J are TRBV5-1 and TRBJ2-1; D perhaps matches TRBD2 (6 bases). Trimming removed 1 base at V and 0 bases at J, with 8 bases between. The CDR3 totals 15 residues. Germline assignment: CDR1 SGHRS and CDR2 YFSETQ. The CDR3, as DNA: TGCGCCAGCAGCTTGCCCGGGAGCTCCTACAATGAGCAGTTCTTC. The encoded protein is CASSLPGSSYNEQFF.

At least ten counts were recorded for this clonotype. As DNA, the CDR3 is TGTGCCAGCAGTTTGACTAGCGGGATGGAGACCCAGTACTTC. Its translation is CASSLTSGMETQYF. The chain links TRBV28 to TRBJ2-5, with TRBD2 matching 11 bases. The V gene's germline CDR1 is MDHEN and CDR2 SYDVKM. This CDR3 is built from 14 residues. V was clipped by 3 bases and J by 5 bases; unmatched bases: 2.

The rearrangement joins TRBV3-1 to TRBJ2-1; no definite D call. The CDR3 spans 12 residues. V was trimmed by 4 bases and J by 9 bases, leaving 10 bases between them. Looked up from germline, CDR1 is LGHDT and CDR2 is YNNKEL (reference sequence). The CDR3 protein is CASSPLGGEQFF. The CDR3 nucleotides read TGTGCCAGCAGCCCCCTAGGTGGTGAGCAGTTCTTC.

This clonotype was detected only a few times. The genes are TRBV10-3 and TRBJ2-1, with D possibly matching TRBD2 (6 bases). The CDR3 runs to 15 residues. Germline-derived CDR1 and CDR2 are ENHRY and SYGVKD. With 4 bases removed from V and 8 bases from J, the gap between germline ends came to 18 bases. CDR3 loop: CAISGDGTPFHEQFF. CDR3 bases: TGTGCCATCAGTGGGGATGGGACTCCGTTCCATGAGCAGTTCTTC.

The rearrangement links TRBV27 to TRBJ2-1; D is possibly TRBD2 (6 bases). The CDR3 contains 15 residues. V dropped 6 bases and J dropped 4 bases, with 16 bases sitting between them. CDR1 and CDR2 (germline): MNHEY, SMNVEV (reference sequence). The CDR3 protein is CASSPMALAYNEQFF. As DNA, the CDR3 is TGTGCCAGCAGCCCAATGGCACTAGCTTACAATGAGCAGTTCTTC.

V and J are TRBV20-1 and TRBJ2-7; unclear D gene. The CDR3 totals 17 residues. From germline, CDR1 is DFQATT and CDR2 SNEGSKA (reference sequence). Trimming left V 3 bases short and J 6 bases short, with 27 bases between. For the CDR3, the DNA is TGCAGTGCTAGTGGCCCGACCCGGCAGGCGGATGCTGGCGAGCAGTACTTC. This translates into CSASGPTRQADAGEQYF.

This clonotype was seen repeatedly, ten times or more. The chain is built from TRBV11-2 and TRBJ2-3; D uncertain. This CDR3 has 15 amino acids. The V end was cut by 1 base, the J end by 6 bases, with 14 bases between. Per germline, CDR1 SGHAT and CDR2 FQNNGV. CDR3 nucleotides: TGTGCCAGCAGCTTAGGTTCTTCACTGGGCGATACGCAGTATTTT. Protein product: CASSLGSSLGDTQYF.

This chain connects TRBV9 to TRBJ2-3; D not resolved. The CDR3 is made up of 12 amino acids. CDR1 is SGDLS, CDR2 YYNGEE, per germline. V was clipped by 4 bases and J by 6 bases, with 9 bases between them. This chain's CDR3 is CASSSLRDTQYF. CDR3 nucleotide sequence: TGTGCCAGCAGCTCCTTAAGGGATACGCAGTATTTT.

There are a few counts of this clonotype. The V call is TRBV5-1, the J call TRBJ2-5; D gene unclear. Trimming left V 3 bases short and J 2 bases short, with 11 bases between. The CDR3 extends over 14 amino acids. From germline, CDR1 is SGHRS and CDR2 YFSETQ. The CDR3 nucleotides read TGCGCCAGCAGCTATGGCCTGGGGCAAGAGACCCAGTACTTC. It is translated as CASSYGLGQETQYF.

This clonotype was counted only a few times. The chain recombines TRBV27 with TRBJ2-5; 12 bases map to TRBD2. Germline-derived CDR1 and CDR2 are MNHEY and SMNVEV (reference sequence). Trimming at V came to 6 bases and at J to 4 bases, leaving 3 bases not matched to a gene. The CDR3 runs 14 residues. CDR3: CASRLLAGGETQYF. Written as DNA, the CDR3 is TGTGCCAGCAGGCTACTAGCGGGAGGAGAGACCCAGTACTTC.

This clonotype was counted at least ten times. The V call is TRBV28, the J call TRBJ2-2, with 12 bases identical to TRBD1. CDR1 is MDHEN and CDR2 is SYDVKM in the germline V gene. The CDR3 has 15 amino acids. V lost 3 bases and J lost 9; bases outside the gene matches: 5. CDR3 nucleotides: TGTGCCAGCAGTTTGCCGGGACAGGGGGCGAGGGAGCTGTTTTTT. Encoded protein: CASSLPGQGARELFF.

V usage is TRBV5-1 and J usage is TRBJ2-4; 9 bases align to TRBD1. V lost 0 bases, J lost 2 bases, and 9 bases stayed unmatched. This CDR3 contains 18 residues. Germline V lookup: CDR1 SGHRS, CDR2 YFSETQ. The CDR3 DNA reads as TGCGCCAGCAGCTTGGGTTTACAGGGGGCGATGACCAAAAACATTCAGTACTTC. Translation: CASSLGLQGAMTKNIQYF.

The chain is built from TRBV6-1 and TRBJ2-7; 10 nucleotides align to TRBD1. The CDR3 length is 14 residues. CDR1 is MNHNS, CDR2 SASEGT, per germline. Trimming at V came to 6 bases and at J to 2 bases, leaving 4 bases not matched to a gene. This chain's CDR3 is CASRVGQGAYEQYF. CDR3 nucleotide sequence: TGTGCCAGCAGAGTAGGACAGGGGGCCTACGAGCAGTACTTC.

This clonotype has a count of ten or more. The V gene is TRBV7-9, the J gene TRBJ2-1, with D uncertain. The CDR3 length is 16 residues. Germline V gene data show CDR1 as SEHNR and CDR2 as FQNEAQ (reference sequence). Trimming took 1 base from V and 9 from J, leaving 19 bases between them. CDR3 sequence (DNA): TGTGCCAGCAGCTTAGGGGGTAAAGGGAATGACATTGAGCAGTTCTTC. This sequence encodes CASSLGGKGNDIEQFF.